This TCR beta chain was documented in a study of cytomegalovirus exposure and HLA in healthy donors. Study observations and caveats: Reports indicate that TCR beta sequences accurately predicted the HLA-A and HLA-B alleles of most subjects. With later analysis, a missense DCLRE1C variant became linked to TCR beta V- and J-gene trimming.

CMV serostatus data were not documented for this donor. CDR1 is SGHTA, CDR2 FQGNSA, per germline. This CDR3 is 15 amino acids long. The V gene lost 5 bases and the J gene lost 6 bases, with 17 bases spanning the gap. In this sample, this clone turned up once. Its antigen is not identified. Researchers ran the PCR with 60 Vbeta and 13 Jbeta primers. Produced via immunoSEQ multiplex PCR; TCRdb's table is partial and in-frame only. The sample has over 200,000 clones, 85% seen once. The sequence was obtained from a human donor in good health. The gene calls are TRBV7-2 and TRBJ1-5, with D maybe TRBD1 (6 bases). Sequencing used PBMCs. CDR3 region: CASSKLAGDVQPQHF. The CDR3 DNA follows: TGTGCCAGCAGCAAGCTAGCAGGGGACGTTCAGCCCCAGCATTTT.